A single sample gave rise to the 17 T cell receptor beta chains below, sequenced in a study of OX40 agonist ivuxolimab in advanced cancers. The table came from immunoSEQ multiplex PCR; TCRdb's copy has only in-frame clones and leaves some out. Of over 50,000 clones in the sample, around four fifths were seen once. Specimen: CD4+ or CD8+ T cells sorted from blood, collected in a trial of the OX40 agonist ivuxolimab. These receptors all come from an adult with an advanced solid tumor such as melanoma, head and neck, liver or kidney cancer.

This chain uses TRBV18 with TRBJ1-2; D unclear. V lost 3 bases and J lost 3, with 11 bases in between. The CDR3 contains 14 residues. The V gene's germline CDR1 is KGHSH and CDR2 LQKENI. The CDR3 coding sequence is TGTGCCAGCTCACCCCGGGCTGTTGACTATGGCTACACCTTC. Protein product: CASSPRAVDYGYTF.

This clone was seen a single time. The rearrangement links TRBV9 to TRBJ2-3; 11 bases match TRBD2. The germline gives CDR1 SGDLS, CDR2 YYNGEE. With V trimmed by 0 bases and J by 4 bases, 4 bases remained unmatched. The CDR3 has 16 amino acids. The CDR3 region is CASSVGGLAGADTQYF. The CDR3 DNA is TGTGCCAGCAGCGTAGGTGGACTAGCGGGTGCAGATACGCAGTATTTT.

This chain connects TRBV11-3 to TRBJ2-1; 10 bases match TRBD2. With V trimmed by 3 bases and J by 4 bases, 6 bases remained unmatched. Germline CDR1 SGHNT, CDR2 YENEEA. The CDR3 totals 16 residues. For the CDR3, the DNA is TGTGCCAGCAGCTTCTCCGGGACTAGCGTGTACAATGAGCAGTTCTTC. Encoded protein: CASSFSGTSVYNEQFF.

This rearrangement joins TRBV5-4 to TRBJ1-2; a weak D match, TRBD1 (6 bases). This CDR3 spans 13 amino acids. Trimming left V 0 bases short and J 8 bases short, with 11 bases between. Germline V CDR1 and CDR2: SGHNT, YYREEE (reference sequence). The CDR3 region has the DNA TGTGCCAGCAGCTTGGTGGGGGCGGGAGGCTACACCTTC. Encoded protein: CASSLVGAGGYTF.

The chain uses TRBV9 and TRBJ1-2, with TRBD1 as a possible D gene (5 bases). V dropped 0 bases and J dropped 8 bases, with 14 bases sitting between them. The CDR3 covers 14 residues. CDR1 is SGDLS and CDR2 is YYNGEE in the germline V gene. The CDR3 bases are TGTGCCAGCAGCGTAGGAGGAGGGGAAGGCGGCTACACCTTC. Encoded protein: CASSVGGGEGGYTF.

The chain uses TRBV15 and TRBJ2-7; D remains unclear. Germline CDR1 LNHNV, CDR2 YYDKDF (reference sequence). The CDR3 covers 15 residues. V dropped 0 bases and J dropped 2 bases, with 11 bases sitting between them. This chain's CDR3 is CATSRDMRITYEQYF. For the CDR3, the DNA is TGTGCCACCAGCAGAGATATGAGGATAACCTACGAGCAGTACTTC. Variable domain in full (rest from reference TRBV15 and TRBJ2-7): DAMVIQNPRYQVTQFGKPVTLSCSQTLNHNVMYWYQQKSSQAPKLLFHYYDKDFNNEADTPDNFQSRRPNTSFCFLDIRSPGLGDTAMYLCATSRDMRITYEQYFGPGTRLTVT.

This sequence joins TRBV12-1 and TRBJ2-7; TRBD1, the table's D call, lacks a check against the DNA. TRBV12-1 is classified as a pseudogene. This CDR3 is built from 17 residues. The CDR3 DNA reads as TGTGCCAGCAGCTTTGAGGACAGGGTACGGTGGGTCTACGAGCAGTACTTC. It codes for CASSFEDRVRWVYEQYF.

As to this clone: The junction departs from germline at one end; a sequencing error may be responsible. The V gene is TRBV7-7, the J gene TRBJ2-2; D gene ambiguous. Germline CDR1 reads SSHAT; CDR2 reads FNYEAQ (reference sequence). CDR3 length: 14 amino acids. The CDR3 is CASSAQRSNGELFF. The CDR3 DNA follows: TGTGCTAGCAGCGCGCAGAGGTCGAACGGGGAGCTGTTTTTT.

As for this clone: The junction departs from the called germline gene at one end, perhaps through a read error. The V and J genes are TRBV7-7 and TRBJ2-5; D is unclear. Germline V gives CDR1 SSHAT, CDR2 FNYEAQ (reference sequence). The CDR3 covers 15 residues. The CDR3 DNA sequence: TGTGCTAGCAGCTTAGAATTCGGCGGCCAAAAGACCCAGTACTTC. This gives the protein CASSLEFGGQKTQYF.

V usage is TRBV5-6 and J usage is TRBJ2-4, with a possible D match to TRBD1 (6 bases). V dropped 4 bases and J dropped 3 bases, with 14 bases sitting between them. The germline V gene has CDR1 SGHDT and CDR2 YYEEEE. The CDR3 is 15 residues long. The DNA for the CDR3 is TGTGCCAGCAGCGGGGCAGGGGCTGGCAAAAACATTCAGTACTTC. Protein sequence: CASSGAGAGKNIQYF.

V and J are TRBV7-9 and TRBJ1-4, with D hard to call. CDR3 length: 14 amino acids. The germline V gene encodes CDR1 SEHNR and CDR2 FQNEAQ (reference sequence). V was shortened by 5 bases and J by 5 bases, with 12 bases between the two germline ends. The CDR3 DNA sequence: TGTGCCAGCAGCGCCTACCAGCCGAATGAAAAACTGTTTTTT. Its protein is CASSAYQPNEKLFF.

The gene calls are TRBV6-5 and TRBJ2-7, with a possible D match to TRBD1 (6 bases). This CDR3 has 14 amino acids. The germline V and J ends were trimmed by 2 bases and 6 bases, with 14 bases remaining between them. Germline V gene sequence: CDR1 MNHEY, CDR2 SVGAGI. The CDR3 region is CASSYPQGVSEQYF. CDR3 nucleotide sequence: TGTGCCAGCAGTTACCCACAGGGCGTCTCCGAGCAGTACTTC.

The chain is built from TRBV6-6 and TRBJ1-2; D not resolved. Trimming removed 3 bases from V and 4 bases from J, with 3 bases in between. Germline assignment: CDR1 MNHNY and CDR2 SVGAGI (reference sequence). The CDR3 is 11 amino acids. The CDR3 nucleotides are TGTGCCAGCAGTTATACCTATGGCTACACCTTC. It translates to CASSYTYGYTF.

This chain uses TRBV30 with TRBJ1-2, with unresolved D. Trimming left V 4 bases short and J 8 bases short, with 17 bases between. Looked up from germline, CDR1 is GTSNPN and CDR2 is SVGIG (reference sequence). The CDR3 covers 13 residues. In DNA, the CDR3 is TGTGCCTGGAAACGAGGGTGGCGGCGAGGCTACACCTTC. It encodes CAWKRGWRRGYTF. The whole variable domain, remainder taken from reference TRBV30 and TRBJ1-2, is SQTIHQWPATLVQPVGSPLSLECTVEGTSNPNLYWYRQAAGRGLQLLFYSVGIGQISSEVPQNLSASRPQDRQFILSSKKLLLSDSGFYLCAWKRGWRRGYTFGSGTRLTVV.

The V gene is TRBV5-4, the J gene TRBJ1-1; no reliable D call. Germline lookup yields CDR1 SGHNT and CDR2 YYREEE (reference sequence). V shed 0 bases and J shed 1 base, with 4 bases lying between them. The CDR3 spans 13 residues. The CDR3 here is CASSLARNTEAFF. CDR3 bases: TGTGCCAGCAGCTTGGCCAGGAACACTGAAGCTTTCTTT.

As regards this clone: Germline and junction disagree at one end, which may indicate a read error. CDR3 DNA sequence: TGTGCTAGCAGCTTAGGGGGCGGGGGGGCTGATACGCAGTATTTT. Its translation: CASSLGGGGADTQYF. This chain uses TRBV7-7 with TRBJ2-3; 9 bases align to TRBD2. Germline loops: CDR1 SSHAT, CDR2 FNYEAQ (reference sequence). CDR3 length equals 15 residues.

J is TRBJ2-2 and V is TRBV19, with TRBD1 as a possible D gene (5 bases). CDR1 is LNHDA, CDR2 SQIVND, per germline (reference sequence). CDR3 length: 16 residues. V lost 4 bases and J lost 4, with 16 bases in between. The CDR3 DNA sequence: TGTGCCAGTAGTACCGACAGACGAATAGGCACCGGGGAGCTGTTTTTT. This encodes CASSTDRRIGTGELFF.